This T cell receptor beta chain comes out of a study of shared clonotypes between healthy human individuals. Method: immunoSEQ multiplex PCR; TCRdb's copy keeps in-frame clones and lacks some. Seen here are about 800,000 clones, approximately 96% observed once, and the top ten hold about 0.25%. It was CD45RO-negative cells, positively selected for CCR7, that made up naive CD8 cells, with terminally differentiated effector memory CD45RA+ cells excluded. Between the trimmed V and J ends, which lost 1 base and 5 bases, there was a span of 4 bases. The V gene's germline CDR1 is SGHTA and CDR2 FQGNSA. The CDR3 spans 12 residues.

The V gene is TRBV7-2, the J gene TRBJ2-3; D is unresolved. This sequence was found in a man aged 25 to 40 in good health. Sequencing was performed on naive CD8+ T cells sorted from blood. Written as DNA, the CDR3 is TGTGCCAGCAGCTTAGTAATAGATACGCAGTATTTT. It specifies CASSLVIDTQYF. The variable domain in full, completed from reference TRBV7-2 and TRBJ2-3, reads GAGVSQSPSNKVTEKGKDVELRCDPISGHTALYWYRQSLGQGLEFLIYFQGNSAPDKSGLPSDRFSAERTGGSVSTLTIQRTQQEDSAVYLCASSLVIDTQYFGPGTRLTVL.